The clone carrying this T cell receptor beta chain was recorded at least ten times. Its specificity is not known. These data come from a study of regulatory T cells in long-lasting Graves disease. Arm-PCR of CDR3 regions and iRepertoire HTBI primers were the basis on which TCR beta libraries were built. TCRdb recomputed calls from the multiplex PCR reads with MiXCR, one row per CDR3 protein. In the table there are 360,000 or so distinct CDR3 sequences, less than 30% of which are singletons. Regarding the study as a whole: Favoring TRBV28, TRBJ1-2 and TRBJ2-5 was a feature seen in persistent disease. Researchers examined only peripheral blood and not thyroid tissue. Reduced TCR diversity was observed in persistent Graves' patients versus newly diagnosed patients.

The germline gives CDR1 MDHEN, CDR2 SYDVKM. V trimming: 5 bases; J trimming: 0 bases; junction bases outside the gene matches: 11. This CDR3 region has 17 residues. Time point meaning: persistent/refractory GD, antithyroid drugs over 5 years with positive TRAb. PBMC-extracted RNA yielded the TCR library. An approximately 10-milliliter sample of peripheral blood was drawn into EDTA tubes. V gene TRBV28 combines with J gene TRBJ2-7, with TRBD2 matching 9 bases. Here the sequenced sample was peripheral blood mononuclear cells (PBMCs), taken when the disease was refractory, from a patient treated with antithyroid drugs. This sequence originates from a middle-aged woman with Graves disease. The CDR3 nucleotides read TGTGCCAGCAGTCCCAATCACCCACTAGCGGGCTCCTACGAGCAGTACTTC. Its protein is CASSPNHPLAGSYEQYF.